This T cell receptor beta chain was sequenced for a study of blood T cells in healthy people across ages. Findings and caveats of the study: Aged donors had fewer naive CD4+ cells and lower diversity than long-lived donors.

This CDR3 contains 16 residues. Per the germline V gene, CDR1 is SQVTM and CDR2 is ANQGSEA. The J segment lost 1 base and the V segment lost 3 bases, leaving 5 bases of the junction unmatched. The donors, all healthy, were Caucasians living in Russia, aged about 6 to 100. Per sample, extraction of total RNA gave at least 5 micrograms in every case. The use of a sample-barcoded 5' primer and a J-beta primer mix characterized a second PCR of about 7 to 12 cycles. TCRdb reanalysed the 5' RACE reads using MiXCR and keeps one entry per CDR3 protein. The sample lists around 750,000 distinct CDR3 sequences; around half were seen once. Concerning this clonotype itself: The antigen is undetermined.

This rearrangement joins TRBV29-1 to TRBJ2-1; 11 bases are shared with TRBD2. Sample: blood. The sequence came from an elderly man in good health. The CDR3 nucleotides read TGCAGCGTTGATCGTAGCGGGAGGGGGTCCTACAATGAGCAGTTCTTC. Its translation: CSVDRSGRGSYNEQFF.